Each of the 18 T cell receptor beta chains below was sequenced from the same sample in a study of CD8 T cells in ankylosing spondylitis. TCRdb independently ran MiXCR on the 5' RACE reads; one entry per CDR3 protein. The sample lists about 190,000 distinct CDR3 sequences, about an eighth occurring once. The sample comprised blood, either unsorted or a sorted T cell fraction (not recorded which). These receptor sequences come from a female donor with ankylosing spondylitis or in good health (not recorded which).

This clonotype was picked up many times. This CDR3 is CSASPETYGYGYTF. The CDR3 DNA reads as TGCAGTGCTAGTCCGGAGACTTATGGCTATGGCTACACCTTC. The V gene is TRBV20-1, the J gene TRBJ1-2; D uncertain. V was shortened by 3 bases and J by 4 bases, with 15 bases between the two germline ends. The CDR3 sequence is 14 residues long. The germline CDR1 and CDR2 sequences are DFQATT and SNEGSKA (reference sequence).

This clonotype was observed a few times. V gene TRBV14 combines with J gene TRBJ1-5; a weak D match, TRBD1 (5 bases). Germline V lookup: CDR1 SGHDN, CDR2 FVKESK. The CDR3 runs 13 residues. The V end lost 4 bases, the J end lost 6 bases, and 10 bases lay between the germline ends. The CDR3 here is CASSRYGGQPQHF. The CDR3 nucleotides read TGTGCCAGCAGCCGTTATGGGGGTCAGCCCCAGCATTTT.

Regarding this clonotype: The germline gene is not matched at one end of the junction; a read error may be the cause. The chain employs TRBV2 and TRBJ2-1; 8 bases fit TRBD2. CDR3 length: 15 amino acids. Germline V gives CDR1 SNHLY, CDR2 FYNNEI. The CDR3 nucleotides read TGTGCCGGCAGACCCGGGGGGGGTCTCTACAATGAGCAGTTCTTC. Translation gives CAGRPGGGLYNEQFF.

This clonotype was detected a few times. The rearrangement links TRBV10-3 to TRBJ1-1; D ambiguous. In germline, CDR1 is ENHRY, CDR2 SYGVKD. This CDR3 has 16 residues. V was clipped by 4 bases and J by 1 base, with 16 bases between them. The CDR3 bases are TGTGCCATCAGTGTACAGCAGGTTCGTTGGAACACTGAAGCTTTCTTT. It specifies CAISVQQVRWNTEAFF.

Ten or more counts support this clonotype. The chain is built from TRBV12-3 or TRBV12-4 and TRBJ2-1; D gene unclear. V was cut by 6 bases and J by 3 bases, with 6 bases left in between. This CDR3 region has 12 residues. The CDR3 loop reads CASSLNYNEQFF. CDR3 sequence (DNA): TGTGCCAGCAGCCTAAACTACAATGAGCAGTTCTTC.

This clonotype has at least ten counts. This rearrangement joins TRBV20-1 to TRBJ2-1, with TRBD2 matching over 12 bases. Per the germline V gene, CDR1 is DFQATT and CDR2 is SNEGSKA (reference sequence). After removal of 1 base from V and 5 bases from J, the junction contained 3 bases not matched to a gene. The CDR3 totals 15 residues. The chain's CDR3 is CSARALAGGDNEQFF. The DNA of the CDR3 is TGCAGTGCTAGAGCTCTAGCGGGAGGGGACAATGAGCAGTTCTTC.

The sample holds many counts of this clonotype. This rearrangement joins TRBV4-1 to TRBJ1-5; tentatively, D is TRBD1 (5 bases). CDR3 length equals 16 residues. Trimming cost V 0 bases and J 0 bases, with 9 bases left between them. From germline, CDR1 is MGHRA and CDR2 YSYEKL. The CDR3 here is CASSQEQGFSNQPQHF. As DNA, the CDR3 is TGCGCCAGCAGCCAAGAGCAGGGTTTTAGCAATCAGCCCCAGCATTTT.

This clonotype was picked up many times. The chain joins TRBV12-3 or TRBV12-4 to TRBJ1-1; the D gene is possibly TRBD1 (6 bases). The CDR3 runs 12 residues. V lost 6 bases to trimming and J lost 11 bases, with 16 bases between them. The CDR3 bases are TGTGCCAGCAGCTCCCAGGGGTTGATGGCTTTCTTT. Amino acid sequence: CASSSQGLMAFF.

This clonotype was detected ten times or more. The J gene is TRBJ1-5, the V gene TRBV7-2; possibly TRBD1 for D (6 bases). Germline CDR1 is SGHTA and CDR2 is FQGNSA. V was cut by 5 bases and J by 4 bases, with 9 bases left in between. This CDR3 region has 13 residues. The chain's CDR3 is CASSTRGNQPQHF. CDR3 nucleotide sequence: TGTGCCAGCAGCACCAGGGGTAATCAGCCCCAGCATTTT.

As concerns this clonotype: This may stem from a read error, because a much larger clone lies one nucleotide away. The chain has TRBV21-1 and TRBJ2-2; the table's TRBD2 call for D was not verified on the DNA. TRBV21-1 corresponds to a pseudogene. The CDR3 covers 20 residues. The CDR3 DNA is TGTGCCAGCTACAGCGGTATCGGGACTAGCAGAGCGAAGGGCACCGGGGAGCTGTTTTTT. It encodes CASYSGIGTSRAKGTGELFF.

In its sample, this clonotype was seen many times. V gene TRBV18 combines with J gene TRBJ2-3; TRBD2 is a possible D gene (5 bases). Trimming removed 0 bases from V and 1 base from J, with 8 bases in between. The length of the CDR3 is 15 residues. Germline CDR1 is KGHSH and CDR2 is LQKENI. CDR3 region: CASSPPKRGTDTQYF. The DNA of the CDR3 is TGTGCCAGCTCACCACCGAAGAGGGGCACAGATACGCAGTATTTT.

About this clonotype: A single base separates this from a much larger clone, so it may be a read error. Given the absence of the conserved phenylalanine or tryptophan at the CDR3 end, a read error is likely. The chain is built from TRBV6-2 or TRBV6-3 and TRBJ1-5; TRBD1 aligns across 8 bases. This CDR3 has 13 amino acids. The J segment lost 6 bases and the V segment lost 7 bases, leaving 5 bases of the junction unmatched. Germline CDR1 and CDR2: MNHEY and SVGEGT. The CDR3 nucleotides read TGTGCCAGCAAAGACAGGGGCGCTCAGCCCCAGCATTTG. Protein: CASKDRGAQPQHL.

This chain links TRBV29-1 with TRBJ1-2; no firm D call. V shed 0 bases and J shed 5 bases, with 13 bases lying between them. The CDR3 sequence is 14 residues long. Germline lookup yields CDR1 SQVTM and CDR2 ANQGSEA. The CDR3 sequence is CSVEEFPLGYGYTF. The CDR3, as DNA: TGCAGCGTTGAAGAGTTCCCTCTGGGGTATGGCTACACCTTC. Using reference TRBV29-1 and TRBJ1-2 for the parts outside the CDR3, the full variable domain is SAVISQKPSRDICQRGTSLTIQCQVDSQVTMMFWYRQQPGQSLTLIATANQGSEATYESGFVIDKFPISRPNLTFSTLTVSNMSPEDSSIYLCSVEEFPLGYGYTFGSGTRLTVV.

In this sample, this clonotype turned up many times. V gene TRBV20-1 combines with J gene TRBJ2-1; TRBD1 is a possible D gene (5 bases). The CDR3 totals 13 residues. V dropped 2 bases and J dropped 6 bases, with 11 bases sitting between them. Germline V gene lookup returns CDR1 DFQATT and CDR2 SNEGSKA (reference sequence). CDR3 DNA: TGCAGTGCTAGAAGTAATACAGGCAATGAGCAGTTCTTC. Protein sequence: CSARSNTGNEQFF.

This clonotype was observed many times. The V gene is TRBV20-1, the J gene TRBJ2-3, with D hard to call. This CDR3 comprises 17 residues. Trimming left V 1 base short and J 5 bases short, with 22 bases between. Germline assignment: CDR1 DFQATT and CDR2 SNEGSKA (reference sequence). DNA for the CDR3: TGCAGTGCTAGAGCATCCCAAGGTGGCGGTATTTTAGATACGCAGTATTTT. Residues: CSARASQGGGILDTQYF.

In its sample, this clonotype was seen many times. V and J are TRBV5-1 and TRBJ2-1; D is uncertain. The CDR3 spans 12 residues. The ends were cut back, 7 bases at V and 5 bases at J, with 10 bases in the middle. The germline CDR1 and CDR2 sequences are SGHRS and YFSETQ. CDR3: CASASAHNEQFF. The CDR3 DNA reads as TGCGCCAGCGCCTCGGCCCACAATGAGCAGTTCTTC.

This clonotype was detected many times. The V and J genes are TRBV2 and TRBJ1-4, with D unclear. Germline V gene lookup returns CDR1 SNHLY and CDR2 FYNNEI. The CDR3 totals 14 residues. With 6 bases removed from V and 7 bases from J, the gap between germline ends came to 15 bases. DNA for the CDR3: TGTGCCAGCAGGCCGGGTTCCCTTGGTGAAAAACTGTTTTTT. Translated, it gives CASRPGSLGEKLFF.

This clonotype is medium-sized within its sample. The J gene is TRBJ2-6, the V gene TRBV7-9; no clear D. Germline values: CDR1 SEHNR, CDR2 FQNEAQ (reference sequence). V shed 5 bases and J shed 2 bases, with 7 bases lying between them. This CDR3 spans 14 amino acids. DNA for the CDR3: TGTGCCAGCAGCCGATTGCCTGGGGCCAACGTCCTGACTTTC. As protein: CASSRLPGANVLTF. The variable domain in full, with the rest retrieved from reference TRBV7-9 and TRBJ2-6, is DTGVSQNPRHKITKRGQNVTFRCDPISEHNRLYWYRQTLGQGPEFLTYFQNEAQLEKSRLLSDRFSAERPKGSFSTLEIQRTEQGDSAMYLCASSRLPGANVLTFGAGSRLTVL.